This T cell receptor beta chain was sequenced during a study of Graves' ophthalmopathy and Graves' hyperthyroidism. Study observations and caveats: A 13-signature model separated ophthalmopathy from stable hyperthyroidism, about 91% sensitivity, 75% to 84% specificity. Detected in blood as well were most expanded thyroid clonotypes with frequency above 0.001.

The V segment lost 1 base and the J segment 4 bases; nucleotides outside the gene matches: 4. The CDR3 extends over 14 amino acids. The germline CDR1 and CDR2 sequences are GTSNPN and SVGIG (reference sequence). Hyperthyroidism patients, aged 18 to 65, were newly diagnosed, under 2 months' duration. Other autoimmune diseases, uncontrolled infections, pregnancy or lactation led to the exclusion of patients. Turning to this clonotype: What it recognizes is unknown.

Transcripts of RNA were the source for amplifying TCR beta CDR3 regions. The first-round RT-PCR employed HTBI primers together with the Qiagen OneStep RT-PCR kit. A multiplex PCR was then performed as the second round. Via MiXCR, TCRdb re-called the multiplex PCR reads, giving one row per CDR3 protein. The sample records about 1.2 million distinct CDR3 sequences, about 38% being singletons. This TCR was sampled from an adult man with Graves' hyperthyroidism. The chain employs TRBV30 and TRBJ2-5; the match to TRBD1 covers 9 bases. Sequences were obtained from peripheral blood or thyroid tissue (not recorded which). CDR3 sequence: CAWSAGTGTETQYF. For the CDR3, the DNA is TGTGCCTGGAGTGCCGGGACAGGGACAGAGACCCAGTACTTC. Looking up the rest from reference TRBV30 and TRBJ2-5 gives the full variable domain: SQTIHQWPATLVQPVGSPLSLECTVEGTSNPNLYWYRQAAGRGLQLLFYSVGIGQISSEVPQNLSASRPQDRQFILSSKKLLLSDSGFYLCAWSAGTGTETQYFGPGTRLLVL.